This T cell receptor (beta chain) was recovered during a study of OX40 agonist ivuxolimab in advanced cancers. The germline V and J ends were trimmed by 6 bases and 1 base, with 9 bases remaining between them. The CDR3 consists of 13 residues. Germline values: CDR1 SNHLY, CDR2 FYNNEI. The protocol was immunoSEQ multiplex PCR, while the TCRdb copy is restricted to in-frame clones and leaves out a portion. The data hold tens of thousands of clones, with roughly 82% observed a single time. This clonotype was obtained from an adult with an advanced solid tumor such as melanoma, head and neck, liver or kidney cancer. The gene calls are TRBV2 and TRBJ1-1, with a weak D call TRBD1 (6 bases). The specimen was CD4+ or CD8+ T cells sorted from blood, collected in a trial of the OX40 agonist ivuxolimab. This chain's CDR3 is CASRETGNTEAFF. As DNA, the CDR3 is TGTGCCAGCAGGGAGACAGGGAACACTGAAGCTTTCTTT.